This TCR beta chain was observed in a study of CD8 T cells in Susac syndrome. The CDR3 has 12 amino acids. Germline assignment: CDR1 SGHTA and CDR2 FQGTGA. With 5 bases removed from V and 4 bases from J, the gap between germline ends came to 7 bases. CD8+ and CD4+ T cells circulating in blood were sequenced for TCR beta. Through negative isolation, CD4+ and CD8+ T cells were obtained, while TEMRA cells were enriched using FACS. In this sample, this clonotype turned up once. When the RNA was reverse transcribed, random hexamers were used with an input of about 0.5 to 1 ug. TCRdb independently ran MiXCR on the immunoSEQ multiplex PCR reads; one entry per CDR3 protein. The sample lists 200,000 to 300,000 distinct CDR3 sequences, about 96% seen once, with around 0.093% in the top ten.

The rearrangement uses TRBV7-3 and TRBJ2-3; no clear D gene. The receptor was derived from a human donor with Susac syndrome. The sequenced sample was CD4+ T cells from PBMCs. CDR3 in amino acids: CASSRRPDTQYF. The CDR3 DNA sequence: TGTGCCAGCAGCCGAAGGCCAGATACGCAGTATTTT.